These 5 T cell receptor beta chains originate from one sample sequenced in a study of cytomegalovirus exposure and HLA in healthy donors. Vbeta (60) and Jbeta (13) primers were used in the PCR. Profiled with immunoSEQ multiplex PCR; TCRdb holds only in-frame clones, not every one. The repertoire holds under 150,000 clones, with about 86% as singletons. Sequenced sample: PBMCs. These TCRs come from a woman aged 25-40 years in good health and CMV-seronegative.

The chain carries TRBV7-8 and TRBJ2-5; TRBD1 matches at 9 bases. The CDR3 consists of 17 residues. J gave up 5 bases and V 8 bases, and 18 bases lay outside the gene matches. The germline CDR1 and CDR2 sequences are SGHVS and FQNEAQ. The CDR3 region is CASRQGVGALRRETQYF. The CDR3 DNA reads TGTGCCAGCCGACAGGGGGTGGGAGCCCTGCGTCGGGAGACCCAGTACTTC.

The J gene is TRBJ1-4, the V gene TRBV30; no clear D. V lost 0 bases and J 8 bases, leaving 10 bases between the germline ends. The CDR3 spans 13 residues. Germline CDR1 and CDR2: GTSNPN and SVGIG (reference sequence). The CDR3 DNA follows: TGTGCCTGGAGTGTACGGGTTGACGAAAAACTGTTTTTT. It yields the protein CAWSVRVDEKLFF.

The chain recombines TRBV4-1 with TRBJ2-1, with D unresolved. This CDR3 has 14 residues. The germline gives CDR1 MGHRA, CDR2 YSYEKL. The V gene lost 0 bases and the J gene lost 9 bases, with 12 bases spanning the gap. The CDR3 nucleotides are TGCGCCAGCAGCCAAGAGGCAATCCCTGGTGAGCAGTTCTTC. It codes for CASSQEAIPGEQFF.

The genes are TRBV5-1 and TRBJ2-3; 8 bases match TRBD1. CDR1 SGHRS and CDR2 YFSETQ come from the germline V gene. The CDR3 totals 14 residues. V was clipped by 3 bases and J by 7 bases; unmatched bases: 7. CDR3 residues: CASSSGQGGNTQYF. The CDR3 region has the DNA TGCGCCAGCAGCTCAGGACAGGGCGGGAATACGCAGTATTTT. Variable domain in full (rest from reference TRBV5-1 and TRBJ2-3): KAGVTQTPRYLIKTRGQQVTLSCSPISGHRSVSWYQQTPGQGLQFLFEYFSETQRNKGNFPGRFSGRQFSNSRSEMNVSTLELGDSALYLCASSSGQGGNTQYFGPGTRLTVL.

The chain recombines TRBV5-6 with TRBJ2-5; a weak D match, TRBD1 (5 bases). TRBJ2-7 explains the end of the DNA better; the J call may be wrong. The CDR3 has 14 residues. Germline V gene data show CDR1 as SGHDT and CDR2 as YYEEEE. CDR3: CASSLGGTSYEQYF. CDR3 bases: TGTGCCAGCAGCTTGGGGGGCACGTCCTACGAGCAGTACTTC.